One sample yielded the 17 T cell receptor beta chains listed below, sequenced in a study of identical twins. TCRdb itself ran the 5' RACE reads through MiXCR, one entry per CDR3 protein. This table has around 290,000 distinct CDR3 sequences, more than 8% appearing once. These data were also filed under a second study, of yellow fever vaccine responses in identical twins.

Source material: CD8+ T cells sorted from blood. All receptors come from a woman between 18 and 30 years old in good health.

The chain carries TRBV30 and TRBJ2-5; D may be TRBD2 (6 bases). Germline V gives CDR1 GTSNPN, CDR2 SVGIG (reference sequence). Trimming took off 0 bases at V and 8 bases at J, with 19 bases between the two ends. CDR3 size: 15 residues. The DNA for the CDR3 is TGTGCCTGGAGTGTAGGTGCGGGGTTCGAGGGAACCCAGTACTTC. As protein: CAWSVGAGFEGTQYF.

The sample holds a few counts of this clonotype. V usage is TRBV20-1 and J usage is TRBJ2-1; D may be TRBD1 or TRBD2 (6 bases each). This CDR3 region has 16 residues. V was clipped by 1 base and J by 2 bases, with 15 bases between them. Germline V gene lookup returns CDR1 DFQATT and CDR2 SNEGSKA (reference sequence). CDR3 amino acids: CSARGGRGETYNEQFF. The CDR3, as DNA: TGCAGTGCTAGAGGGGGGCGCGGGGAGACCTACAATGAGCAGTTCTTC.

This clonotype occurred a few times. The rearrangement joins TRBV7-9 to TRBJ2-7; possibly TRBD1 for D (5 bases). The germline gives CDR1 SEHNR, CDR2 FQNEAQ (reference sequence). This CDR3 contains 17 residues. Trimming shortened V by 5 bases and J by 2 bases, and 22 bases separated the two germline ends. The DNA for the CDR3 is TGTGCCAGCAGCCCCCTAAAAGAACCCGGCAGGGCCTACGAGCAGTACTTC. This sequence encodes CASSPLKEPGRAYEQYF.

In its sample, this clonotype was seen many times. The rearrangement joins TRBV5-1 to TRBJ2-3; D is uncertain. Trimming stripped 0 bases from V and 11 bases from J, with 10 bases between. There are 12 residues in the CDR3. The germline CDR1 and CDR2 sequences are SGHRS and YFSETQ. CDR3 in DNA: TGCGCCAGCAGCTTGGAACAGACGTTGCAGTATTTT. Its translation: CASSLEQTLQYF.

The V and J genes are TRBV21-1 and TRBJ2-7. TRBV21-1 is classified as a pseudogene. This CDR3 contains 12 residues. CDR3 in amino acids: CASGIDRREQYF. The CDR3 bases are TGTGCCAGCGGGATAGATCGGCGCGAGCAGTACTTC.

The sample holds many counts of this clonotype. V and J are TRBV7-9 and TRBJ2-3, with 8 bases lining up with TRBD1. This CDR3 region has 15 residues. With 5 bases clipped from V and 0 bases from J, the junction kept 4 bases outside the gene matches. In germline, CDR1 is SEHNR, CDR2 FQNEAQ (reference sequence). The CDR3 DNA is TGTGCCAGCAGCCCCTGGACAGGGAGCACAGATACGCAGTATTTT. Translated, it gives CASSPWTGSTDTQYF.

A few counts support this clonotype. This chain uses TRBV19 with TRBJ1-5, with 8 nucleotides matching TRBD1. CDR1 and CDR2 (germline): LNHDA, SQIVND (reference sequence). Losses at the gene ends were 6 bases for V and 1 base for J; bases not matched to a gene: 5. The CDR3 contains 15 residues. The CDR3 coding sequence is TGTGCCAGTAGCTTTGGACAGGGAAGCAATCAGCCCCAGCATTTT. It translates to CASSFGQGSNQPQHF.

The DNA for the CDR3 is TGTGCCAGCAGCTCCCGGGACAGGGGAATGGATGAGCAGTTCTTC. Translated: CASSSRDRGMDEQFF. This chain joins TRBV7-9 and TRBJ2-1; 10 nucleotides line up with TRBD1. CDR3 length: 15 residues. Unmatched junction bases numbered 8, after V lost 4 bases and J lost 8 bases. CDR1 and CDR2 (germline): SEHNR, FQNEAQ (reference sequence).

This chain uses TRBV20-1 with TRBJ1-1; the D is unclear. In germline, CDR1 is DFQATT, CDR2 SNEGSKA (reference sequence). This CDR3 contains 11 residues. V gave up 5 bases and J gave up 0 bases, with 4 bases separating them. The chain's CDR3 is CSALLNTEAFF. Written as DNA, the CDR3 is TGCAGTGCTCTCCTGAACACTGAAGCTTTCTTT.

This clonotype was detected ten times or more. The V and J genes are TRBV12-3 or TRBV12-4 and TRBJ2-3; perhaps TRBD1 as D (6 bases). Trimming shortened V by 5 bases and J by 2 bases, and 14 bases separated the two germline ends. The CDR3 is 15 residues long. The CDR3 bases are TGTGCCAGCAGTCCCATGGACAGAATCACAGATACGCAGTATTTT. Translating it yields CASSPMDRITDTQYF.

The chain combines TRBV20-1 with TRBJ2-2; D gene unclear. V was clipped by 0 bases and J by 1 base, with 12 bases between them. Germline V gives CDR1 DFQATT, CDR2 SNEGSKA (reference sequence). This CDR3 spans 16 amino acids. Written as DNA, the CDR3 is TGCAGTGCTAGAGATCGGCAAAGGGAGAACACCGGGGAGCTGTTTTTT. Encoded protein: CSARDRQRENTGELFF.

The rearrangement joins TRBV7-2 to TRBJ2-5; unclear D gene. There are 14 residues in the CDR3. V dropped 2 bases and J dropped 0 bases, with 7 bases sitting between them. Germline V gene sequence: CDR1 SGHTA, CDR2 FQGNSA. CDR3 residues: CASSLRQNQETQYF. The DNA of the CDR3 is TGTGCCAGCAGCTTAAGGCAAAACCAAGAGACCCAGTACTTC.

The V and J genes are TRBV30 and TRBJ2-2; D remains unclear. V was shortened by 2 bases and J by 6 bases, with 4 bases between the two germline ends. CDR1 and CDR2 (germline): GTSNPN, SVGIG (reference sequence). This CDR3 has 11 residues. The DNA of the CDR3 is TGTGCCTGGAGTTCGGCCGGGGAGCTGTTTTTT. Encoded protein: CAWSSAGELFF.

By sample fraction, this clonotype is medium-sized. This chain uses TRBV7-9 with TRBJ1-5; D is uncertain. The germline gives CDR1 SEHNR, CDR2 FQNEAQ (reference sequence). The CDR3 covers 12 residues. V was shortened by 1 base and J by 4 bases, with 2 bases between the two germline ends. The DNA for the CDR3 is TGTGCCAGCAGCTTAGGGAATCAGCCCCAGCATTTT. Protein product: CASSLGNQPQHF.

CDR3 sequence (DNA): TGTGCCAGCAGTTACTCGGAGGGGGCGCGGAAAGAGACCCAGTACTTC. Translation gives CASSYSEGARKETQYF. V and J are TRBV6-2 or TRBV6-3 and TRBJ2-5; weak D call: TRBD1 (7 bases). This CDR3 comprises 16 residues. Looked up from germline, CDR1 is MNHEY and CDR2 is SVGEGT. V was shortened by 0 bases and J by 3 bases, with 14 bases between the two germline ends.

This clonotype occurred a few times. The rearrangement uses TRBV20-1 and TRBJ1-2, with D perhaps matching TRBD1 (5 bases). Trimming removed 1 base at V and 5 bases at J, with 14 bases between. This CDR3 contains 14 residues. Germline CDR1 DFQATT, CDR2 SNEGSKA (reference sequence). CDR3 in amino acids: CSARAGRNWYGYTF. The CDR3 DNA reads TGCAGTGCTAGAGCAGGGAGGAATTGGTATGGCTACACCTTC.

This clonotype was seen many times. V gene TRBV11-1 combines with J gene TRBJ2-2; D uncertain. The germline gives CDR1 SGHAT, CDR2 FQDESV (reference sequence). V dropped 3 bases and J dropped 4 bases, with 18 bases sitting between them. The CDR3 totals 17 residues. As DNA, the CDR3 is TGTGCCAGCAGCTTTGATGGGCCGAGGCCTCGCACCGGGGAGCTGTTTTTT. It translates to CASSFDGPRPRTGELFF. The full variable domain, in which reference TRBV11-1 and TRBJ2-2 provide the parts outside the CDR3, is EAEVAQSPRYKITEKSQAVAFWCDPISGHATLYWYRQILGQGPELLVQFQDESVVDDSQLPKDRFSAERLKGVDSTLKIQPAELGDSAMYLCASSFDGPRPRTGELFFGEGSRLTVL.